This TCR beta chain was found in a study of blood T cell repertoires in COVID-19 (dated by TCRdb to 2018 to 2020). Some background on the complete study: Collaborator samples came from the United States, Italy and Spain and covered acute and convalescent phases of COVID-19. The material from the prospective study consisted of cDNA or gDNA derived from T cells, B-cell-depleted T cells, or PBMCs. The dataset comprised deeply sampled blood TCRbeta repertoires from subjects exposed to, actively infected with, or recovered from COVID-19. A freely available public database, intended as a resource for researchers studying the immune response to SARS-CoV-2, is where the repertoires were released. The samples were drawn from the first 160 participants of the ongoing ImmuneRACE study and from about 1,200 subjects provided by 6 global collaborators. Sample metadata almost always included a de-identified subject ID, COVID-19 status, age in years and sex. Where available, HLA class I and class II types were taken from metadata supplied by the sample provider and were not determined by assay-based typing.

CDR1 and CDR2 were assigned from the germline V gene (reference sequence) as LNHNV and YYDKDF. Its CDR3 holds 14 amino acids, cysteine through phenylalanine. The only DNA kept is the CDR3, 42 bases in frame from the first base. V is reduced by 1 base and J by 5 bases, leaving a spacing of 11 bases between them. The immunoSEQ Assay, a bias-controlled multiplex PCR, was used to amplify TCRbeta CDR3 regions from genomic DNA. The original pipeline was this. Nucleated cell counts per sample were estimated from amplification of reference gene primers within the assay. To quantify the absolute abundance of each unique TCRbeta CDR3 rearrangement, sequence reads were collapsed and filtered. Productive Simpson clonality was computed per sample as the square root of Simpson's diversity index over productive rearrangements. Here the immuneACCESS table is served through TCRdb, limited to in-frame sequences with V and J called. Missing clones are a known gap in these copies; in checked studies unresolved V genes cover under half, and the rest lacks a known reason. For V, J and clone size, that table is used; D and trimming come from the DNA. This sample holds 250,000 to 350,000 clones; 84% were observed only once. About a sixth of the sample is taken by the ten largest.

The study at large found these results: The quantity of clinical and demographic metadata differed by source and by participant and was supplied without curation.

As regards this clone: Its antigen target is currently unknown. No base qualities exist here, and no much larger clone lies one base off it.

At one collaborating source in Seattle, patients were enrolled during active infection and were followed longitudinally through the course of disease. Whole blood was collected in K2EDTA tubes by collaborating institutions according to the institutions' own protocols. Collaborator samples were shipped for TCRbeta analysis as frozen whole blood, isolated PBMCs, or DNA extracted from either sample type. This clonotype originated in a person aged 70 to 79 with COVID-19, enrolled during active disease. Sequencing used peripheral blood. The chain is assembled from TRBV15 and TRBJ1-1, with a weak D call of TRBD1 (5 bases match). Read as DNA, the sequence is TGTGCCACCAGCAGAGGCAGAACAGGTACTGAAGCTTTCTTT. It is translated as CATSRGRTGTEAFF. With the rest looked up from the reference TRBV15 and TRBJ1-1 genes rather than sequenced, the full variable domain is DAMVIQNPRYQVTQFGKPVTLSCSQTLNHNVMYWYQQKSSQAPKLLFHYYDKDFNNEADTPDNFQSRRPNTSFCFLDIRSPGLGDTAMYLCATSRGRTGTEAFFGQGTRLTVV.